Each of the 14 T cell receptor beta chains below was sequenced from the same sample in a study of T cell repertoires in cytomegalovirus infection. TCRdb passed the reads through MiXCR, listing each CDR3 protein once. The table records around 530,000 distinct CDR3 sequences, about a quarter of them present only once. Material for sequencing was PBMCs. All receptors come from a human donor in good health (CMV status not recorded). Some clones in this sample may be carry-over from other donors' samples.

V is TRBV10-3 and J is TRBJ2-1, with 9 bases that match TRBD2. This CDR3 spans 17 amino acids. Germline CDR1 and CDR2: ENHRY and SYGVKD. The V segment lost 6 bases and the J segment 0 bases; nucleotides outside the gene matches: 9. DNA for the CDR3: TGTGCCATCAGGAACCGGACTAGCGTCAACTCCTACAATGAGCAGTTCTTC. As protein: CAIRNRTSVNSYNEQFF.

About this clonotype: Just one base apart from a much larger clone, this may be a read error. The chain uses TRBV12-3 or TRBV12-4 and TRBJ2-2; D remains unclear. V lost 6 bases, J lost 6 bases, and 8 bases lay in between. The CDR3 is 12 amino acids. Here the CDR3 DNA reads TGTGCCAGCAGCGCGTTCGCCGGGGAGCTGTTTTTT. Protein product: CASSAFAGELFF.

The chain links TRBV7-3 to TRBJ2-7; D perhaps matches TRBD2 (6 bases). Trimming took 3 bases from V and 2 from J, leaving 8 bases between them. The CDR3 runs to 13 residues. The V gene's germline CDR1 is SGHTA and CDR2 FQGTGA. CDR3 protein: CASSFGRTYEQYV. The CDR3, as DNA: TGTGCCAGCAGCTTTGGGAGGACCTACGAGCAGTACGTC.

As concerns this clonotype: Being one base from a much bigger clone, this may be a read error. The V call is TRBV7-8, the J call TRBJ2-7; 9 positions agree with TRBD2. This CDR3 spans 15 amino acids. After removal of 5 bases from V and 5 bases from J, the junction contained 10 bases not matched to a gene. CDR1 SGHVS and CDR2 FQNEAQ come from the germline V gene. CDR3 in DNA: TGTGCCAGCAGCGTACCATCAGCGGGGGGAAACGAGCAGTACTTC. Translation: CASSVPSAGGNEQYF.

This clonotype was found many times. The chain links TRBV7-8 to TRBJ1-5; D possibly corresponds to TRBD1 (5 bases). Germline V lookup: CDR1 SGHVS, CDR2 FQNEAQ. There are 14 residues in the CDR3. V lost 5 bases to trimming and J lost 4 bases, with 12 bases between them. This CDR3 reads CASSQRDPNQPQHF. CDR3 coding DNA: TGTGCCAGCAGCCAAAGGGACCCGAATCAGCCCCAGCATTTT.

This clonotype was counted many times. The CDR3 DNA follows: TGTGCCAGCAGTTATTCCCCGTTCGGAGACTCCTACGAGCAGTACTTC. It yields the protein CASSYSPFGDSYEQYF. This chain links TRBV6-1 with TRBJ2-7; no firm D call. This CDR3 is 16 amino acids long. V was clipped by 5 bases and J by 0 bases, with 17 bases between them. Germline V CDR1 and CDR2: MNHNS, SASEGT.

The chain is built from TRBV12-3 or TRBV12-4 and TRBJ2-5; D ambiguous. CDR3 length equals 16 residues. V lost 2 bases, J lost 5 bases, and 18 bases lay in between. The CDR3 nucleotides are TGTGCCAGCAGTTTATATGCGATTCCTCTTCTGGAGACCCAGTACTTC. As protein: CASSLYAIPLLETQYF.

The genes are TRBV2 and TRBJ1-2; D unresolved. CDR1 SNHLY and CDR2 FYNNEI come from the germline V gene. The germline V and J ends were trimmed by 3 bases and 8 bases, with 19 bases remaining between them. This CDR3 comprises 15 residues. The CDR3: CASSEERGYSRGYTF. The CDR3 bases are TGTGCCAGCAGTGAGGAAAGAGGTTACAGCCGGGGCTACACCTTC.

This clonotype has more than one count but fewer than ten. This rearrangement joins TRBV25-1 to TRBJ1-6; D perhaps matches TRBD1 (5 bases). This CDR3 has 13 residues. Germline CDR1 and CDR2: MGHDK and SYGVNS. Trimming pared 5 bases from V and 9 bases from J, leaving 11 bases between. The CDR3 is CASSPGPGSPLHF. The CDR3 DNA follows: TGTGCCAGCAGTCCGGGGCCCGGTTCACCCCTCCACTTT.

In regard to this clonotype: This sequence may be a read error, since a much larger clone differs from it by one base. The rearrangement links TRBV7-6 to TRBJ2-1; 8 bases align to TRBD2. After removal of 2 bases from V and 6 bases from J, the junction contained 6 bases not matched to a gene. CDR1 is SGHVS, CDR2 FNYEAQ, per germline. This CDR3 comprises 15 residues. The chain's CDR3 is CASSLTAGGTNEQFF. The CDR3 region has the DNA TGTGCCAGCAGCTTAACGGCGGGAGGCACCAATGAGCAGTTCTTC.

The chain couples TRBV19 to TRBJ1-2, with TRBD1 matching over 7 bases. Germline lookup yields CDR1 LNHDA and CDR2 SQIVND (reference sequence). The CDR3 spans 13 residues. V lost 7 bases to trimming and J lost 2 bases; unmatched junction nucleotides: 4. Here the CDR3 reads CASTTTGNYGYTF. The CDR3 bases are TGTGCCAGTACCACGACAGGGAACTATGGCTACACCTTC.

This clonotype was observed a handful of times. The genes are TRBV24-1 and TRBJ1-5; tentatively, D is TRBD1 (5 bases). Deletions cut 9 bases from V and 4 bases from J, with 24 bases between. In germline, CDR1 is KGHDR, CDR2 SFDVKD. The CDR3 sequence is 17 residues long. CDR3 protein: CATQTSGPAGRNQPQHF. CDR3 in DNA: TGTGCCACCCAAACCTCGGGGCCCGCGGGGAGAAATCAGCCCCAGCATTTT.

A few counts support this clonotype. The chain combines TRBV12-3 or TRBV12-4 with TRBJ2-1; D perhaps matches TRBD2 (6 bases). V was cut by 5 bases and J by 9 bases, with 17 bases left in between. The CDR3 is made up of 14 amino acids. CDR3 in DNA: TGTGCCAGCAGTACTCGGGAGACCGGGGGTGAGCAGTTCTTC. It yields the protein CASSTRETGGEQFF.

CDR3 coding DNA: TGTGCCAGCAGTTTTTCGGGGAGGGCCGCTGGGGCCAACGTCCTGACTTTC. Translation: CASSFSGRAAGANVLTF. This chain joins TRBV27 and TRBJ2-6, with TRBD2 matching 7 bases. There are 17 residues in the CDR3. Germline V gives CDR1 MNHEY, CDR2 SMNVEV (reference sequence). Germline trimming cut 3 bases from V and 2 bases from J; bases unmatched to any gene: 7.